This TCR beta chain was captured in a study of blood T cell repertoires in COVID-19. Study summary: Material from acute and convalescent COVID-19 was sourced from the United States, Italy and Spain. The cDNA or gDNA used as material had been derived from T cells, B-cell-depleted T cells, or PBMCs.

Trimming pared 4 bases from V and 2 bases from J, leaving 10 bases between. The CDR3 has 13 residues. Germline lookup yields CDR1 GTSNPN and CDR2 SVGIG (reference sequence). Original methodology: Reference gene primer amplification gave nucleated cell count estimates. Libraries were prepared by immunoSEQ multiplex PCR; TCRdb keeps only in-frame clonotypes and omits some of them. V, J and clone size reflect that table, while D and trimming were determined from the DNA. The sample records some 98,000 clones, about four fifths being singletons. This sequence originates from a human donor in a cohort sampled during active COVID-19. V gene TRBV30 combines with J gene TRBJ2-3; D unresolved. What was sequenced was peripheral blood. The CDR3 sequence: CAWNLRLTDTQYF. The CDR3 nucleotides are TGTGCCTGGAACCTGAGACTCACAGATACGCAGTATTTT.